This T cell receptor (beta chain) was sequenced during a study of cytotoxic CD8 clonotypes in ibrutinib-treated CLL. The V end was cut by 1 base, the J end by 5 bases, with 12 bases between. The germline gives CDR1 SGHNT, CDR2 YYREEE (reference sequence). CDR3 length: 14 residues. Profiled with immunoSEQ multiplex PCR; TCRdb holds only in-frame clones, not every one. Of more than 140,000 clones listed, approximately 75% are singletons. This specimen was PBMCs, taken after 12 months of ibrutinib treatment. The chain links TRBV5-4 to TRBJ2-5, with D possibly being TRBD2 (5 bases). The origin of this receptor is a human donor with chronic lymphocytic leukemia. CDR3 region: CASSLPGKNETQYF. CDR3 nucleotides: TGTGCCAGCAGCTTGCCCGGGAAAAATGAGACCCAGTACTTC. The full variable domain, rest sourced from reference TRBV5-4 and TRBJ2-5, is ETGVTQSPTHLIKTRGQQVTLRCSSQSGHNTVSWYQQALGQGPQFIFQYYREEENGRGNFPPRFSGLQFPNYSSELNVNALELDDSALYLCASSLPGKNETQYFGPGTRLLVL.